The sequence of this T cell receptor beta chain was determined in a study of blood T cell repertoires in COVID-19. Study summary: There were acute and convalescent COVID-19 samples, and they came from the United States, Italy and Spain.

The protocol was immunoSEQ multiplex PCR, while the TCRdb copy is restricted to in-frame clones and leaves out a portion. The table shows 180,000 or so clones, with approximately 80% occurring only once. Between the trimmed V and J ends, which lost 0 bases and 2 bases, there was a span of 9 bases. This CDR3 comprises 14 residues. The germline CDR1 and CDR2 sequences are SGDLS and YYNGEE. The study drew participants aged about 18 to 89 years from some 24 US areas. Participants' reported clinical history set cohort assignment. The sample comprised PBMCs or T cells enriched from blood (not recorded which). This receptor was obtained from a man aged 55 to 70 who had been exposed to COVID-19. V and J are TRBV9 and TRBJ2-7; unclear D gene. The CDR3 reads CASSVAPQAYEQYF. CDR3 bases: TGTGCCAGCAGCGTAGCCCCGCAGGCCTACGAGCAGTACTTC.